A single sample gave rise to the 18 T cell receptor beta chains below, sequenced in a study of CD8+ T cells in alopecia areata. Alopecia areata patients had lesional scalp punch biopsies and peripheral blood taken from them. RNA was isolated and reverse transcribed to cDNA, the sequencing template. Some clones are missing from TCRdb's copy, which holds only in-frame ones; the method was immunoSEQ multiplex PCR. The sample lists approximately 12,000 clones, 60% occurring once. The sequencing input was skin. All receptors derive from a human donor with alopecia areata.

This clone was seen a few times. The gene calls are TRBV19 and TRBJ2-1; 16 bases agree with TRBD2. V lost 4 bases, J lost 10 bases, and 7 bases stayed unmatched. This CDR3 is 16 amino acids long. The germline V gene has CDR1 LNHDA and CDR2 SQIVND (reference sequence). CDR3 sequence: CASSTGLAGGPREQFF. The CDR3 DNA reads as TGTGCCAGTAGTACGGGACTAGCGGGAGGGCCGCGGGAGCAGTTCTTC.

The chain is built from TRBV6-5 and TRBJ2-5; D is perhaps TRBD1 or TRBD2 (5 bases each). Germline CDR1 reads MNHEY; CDR2 reads SVGAGI. The CDR3 runs to 13 residues. Trimming took off 4 bases at V and 5 bases at J, with 11 bases between the two ends. The CDR3 DNA is TGTGCCAGCAGTTCCGGGACGAAGGAGACCCAGTACTTC. Amino acid sequence: CASSSGTKETQYF.

CDR3 protein: CASSPHLRLAGVVWTDTQYF. The CDR3 nucleotides read TGTGCCAGCTCACCCCACCTACGACTAGCGGGAGTTGTTTGGACAGATACGCAGTATTTT. The chain is built from TRBV18 and TRBJ2-3; TRBD2 agrees at 12 bases. The germline V gene has CDR1 KGHSH and CDR2 LQKENI. Trimming removed 3 bases from V and 3 bases from J; junction bases left unmatched: 16. There are 20 residues in the CDR3.

The chain couples TRBV10-3 to TRBJ2-1; 11 nucleotides line up with TRBD2. The germline CDR1 and CDR2 sequences are ENHRY and SYGVKD. There are 17 residues in the CDR3. The junction had 5 bases not matched to a gene; V was cut back by 2 bases and J by 2 bases. CDR3 region: CAISEGASGRPYNEQFF. In DNA form, the CDR3 reads TGTGCCATCAGTGAGGGGGCTAGCGGGAGGCCCTACAATGAGCAGTTCTTC.

This rearrangement joins TRBV5-4 to TRBJ2-5; maybe TRBD1 (5 bases). V was trimmed by 7 bases and J by 1 base, leaving 14 bases between them. The germline V gene encodes CDR1 SGHNT and CDR2 YYREEE (reference sequence). The CDR3 sequence is 14 residues long. The CDR3 reads CASSRQGAQETQYF. DNA for the CDR3: TGTGCCAGCTCCCGGCAGGGTGCCCAAGAGACCCAGTACTTC. Full variable domain (rest looked up from reference TRBV5-4 and TRBJ2-5): ETGVTQSPTHLIKTRGQQVTLRCSSQSGHNTVSWYQQALGQGPQFIFQYYREEENGRGNFPPRFSGLQFPNYSSELNVNALELDDSALYLCASSRQGAQETQYFGPGTRLLVL.

The chain couples TRBV5-4 to TRBJ1-2, with 7 bases fitting TRBD1. The CDR3 covers 14 residues. V gave up 4 bases and J gave up 7 bases; unmatched junction bases: 10. The V gene's germline CDR1 is SGHNT and CDR2 YYREEE (reference sequence). CDR3 sequence reads: CASSANRGRGGYTF. CDR3 bases: TGTGCCAGCAGCGCTAACAGGGGACGGGGTGGCTACACCTTC.

The chain couples TRBV6-5 to TRBJ2-7; 9 bases map to TRBD1. Germline-derived CDR1 and CDR2 are MNHEY and SVGAGI. V was clipped by 1 base and J by 4 bases; unmatched bases: 5. This CDR3 has 15 amino acids. The CDR3, as DNA: TGTGCCAGCAGTTACTACTCGGACAGGGGATACGAGCAGTACTTC. Its translation: CASSYYSDRGYEQYF.

This clone has a handful of counts. The V call is TRBV6-1, the J call TRBJ2-1, with 10 bases that match TRBD2. Germline trimming cut 7 bases from V and 7 bases from J; bases unmatched to any gene: 10. The germline V gene encodes CDR1 MNHNS and CDR2 SASEGT. This CDR3 is 15 amino acids long. The CDR3: CASTLRASGGNEQFF. The CDR3 nucleotides are TGTGCCAGCACCCTGAGGGCTAGCGGGGGAAATGAGCAGTTCTTC.

The chain uses TRBV4-1 and TRBJ1-5; D gene unclear. In germline, CDR1 is MGHRA, CDR2 YSYEKL. This CDR3 has 15 amino acids. V lost 0 bases and J lost 5, with 11 bases in between. The CDR3 DNA is TGCGCCAGCAGCCAAGATCTCGCGGGGTATCAGCCCCAGCATTTT. Its translation: CASSQDLAGYQPQHF.

The chain carries TRBV5-1 and TRBJ2-3; D is ambiguous. The CDR3 totals 12 residues. Germline V gene sequence: CDR1 SGHRS, CDR2 YFSETQ. V lost 0 bases to trimming and J lost 8 bases, with 7 bases between them. CDR3: CASSLDAGTQYF. CDR3 bases: TGCGCCAGCAGCTTGGACGCTGGTACGCAGTATTTT.

The chain couples TRBV9 to TRBJ2-3; TRBD1 is a possible D gene (6 bases). V was pared by 0 bases and J by 5 bases, with 19 bases between. In germline, CDR1 is SGDLS, CDR2 YYNGEE. The CDR3 is 17 amino acids. In DNA, the CDR3 is TGTGCCAGCAGCGTAGGGGTTCGGCAGGGCAGGGGAGATACGCAGTATTTT. Translated, it gives CASSVGVRQGRGDTQYF.

V is TRBV7-8 and J is TRBJ1-2; TRBD1 matches 11 bases. Germline CDR1 and CDR2: SGHVS and FQNEAQ. The ends lost 3 bases at V and 7 bases at J; junction bases unmatched: 4. This CDR3 region has 14 residues. CDR3 nucleotide sequence: TGTGCCAGCAGCTTTGGGACAGGGGGTCTTGGCTACACCTTC. Encoded protein: CASSFGTGGLGYTF.

The chain links TRBV7-6 to TRBJ1-4, with D possibly matching TRBD1 (5 bases). The V gene's germline CDR1 is SGHVS and CDR2 FNYEAQ. This CDR3 has 12 amino acids. Trimming took off 4 bases at V and 8 bases at J, with 8 bases between the two ends. CDR3 loop: CASSSWGEKLFF. The CDR3 coding sequence is TGTGCCAGCAGCTCCTGGGGGGAAAAACTGTTTTTT.

V and J are TRBV7-3 and TRBJ1-1; tentative D call: TRBD1 (6 bases). Germline-derived CDR1 and CDR2 are SGHTA and FQGTGA. The CDR3 is 15 amino acids. V was pared by 1 base and J by 7 bases, with 16 bases between. The CDR3 region has the DNA TGTGCCAGCAGCTTAAACTCTGGGGGCGGGAGTGAAGCTTTCTTT. This encodes CASSLNSGGGSEAFF. Using reference TRBV7-3 and TRBJ1-1 for the parts outside the CDR3, the full variable domain is GAGVSQTPSNKVTEKGKYVELRCDPISGHTALYWYRQSLGQGPEFLIYFQGTGAADDSGLPNDRFFAVRPEGSVSTLKIQRTERGDSAVYLCASSLNSGGGSEAFFGQGTRLTVV.

Remarks on this clone: One end of the junction is discordant with germline, which a read error may explain. This specimen includes other DNA sequences encoding the same CDR3. V is TRBV5-1 and J is TRBJ2-2; D possibly corresponds to TRBD1 (5 bases). This CDR3 region has 14 residues. Germline V gene sequence: CDR1 SGHRS, CDR2 YFSETQ. CDR3 sequence (DNA): TGCGCCAGCAGCCGCGAGGTGGACACCGGAGAGCTGTTTTTT. Protein product: CASSREVDTGELFF.

This chain uses TRBV5-1 with TRBJ2-7; 9 bases agree with TRBD1. Losses at the gene ends were 4 bases for V and 6 bases for J; bases not matched to a gene: 17. In germline, CDR1 is SGHRS, CDR2 YFSETQ. CDR3 length: 17 amino acids. In DNA, the CDR3 is TGCGCCAGCAGCCCTGGGCGGATGACAGGGGGGGATCGCGAGCAGTACTTC. Its protein is CASSPGRMTGGDREQYF.

The V and J genes are TRBV27 and TRBJ1-2; the match to TRBD1 covers 7 bases. CDR1 MNHEY and CDR2 SMNVEV come from the germline V gene (reference sequence). The CDR3 has 15 residues. V was clipped by 5 bases and J by 6 bases; unmatched bases: 12. CDR3 protein: CASSPRTGSRDGYTF. The CDR3 DNA sequence: TGTGCCAGCAGTCCAAGGACAGGTTCGAGGGATGGCTACACCTTC.

The V and J genes are TRBV7-9 and TRBJ2-1; D uncertain. This CDR3 has 17 residues. V was trimmed by 3 bases and J by 6 bases, leaving 21 bases between them. The germline CDR1 and CDR2 sequences are SEHNR and FQNEAQ (reference sequence). The CDR3 protein is CASSFRGGGLSRNEQFF. CDR3 bases: TGTGCCAGCAGCTTCCGCGGTGGTGGTCTCTCACGCAATGAGCAGTTCTTC.